The 3 T cell receptor beta chains given below trace back to one sample, sequenced in a study of blood T cell repertoires in COVID-19 (dated by TCRdb to about 2020). The receptor library was made with the immunoSEQ multiplex PCR assay. Held by TCRdb, this immuneACCESS table contains in-frame sequences only and omits some clones. Under half of the omission traces to an unresolved V gene where checked; the cause of the rest is unknown. The sample data list 100,000 to 150,000 clones, and 80% to 90% of these were observed just once. The top ten hold roughly 18% of the sample. The source material was peripheral blood. Receptor source: a man in his fifties with active or convalescent COVID-19.

The chain carries TRBV5-4 and TRBJ2-7, with 11 nucleotides matching TRBD2. CDR3 length: 15 amino acids. CDR1 SGHNT and CDR2 YYREEE come from the germline V gene (reference sequence). V shed 10 bases, J shed 4 bases, and the junction held 13 bases outside the gene matches. The CDR3 is CAAHAGTSGLYEQYF. In DNA, the CDR3 is TGTGCCGCCCACGCCGGGACTAGCGGCTTATACGAGCAGTACTTC.

J is TRBJ1-1 and V is TRBV10-3, with no clear D. Germline V gene lookup returns CDR1 ENHRY and CDR2 SYGVKD. V shed 6 bases and J shed 1 base, with 18 bases lying between them. The CDR3 is made up of 16 amino acids. The CDR3 DNA reads as TGTGCCATCAGGGCCAGCGACGCGATAGCGAACACTGAAGCTTTCTTT. This translates into CAIRASDAIANTEAFF.

The V gene is TRBV10-3, the J gene TRBJ1-5; TRBD1 matches 9 bases. V lost 4 bases and J lost 7; bases outside the gene matches: 5. The length of the CDR3 is 14 residues. In germline, CDR1 is ENHRY, CDR2 SYGVKD. CDR3: CAISGQGGEQPQHF. The CDR3 DNA reads TGTGCCATCAGTGGACAGGGGGGCGAGCAGCCCCAGCATTTT.